The 27 T cell receptor beta chains listed next were all sequenced from one sample in a study of monozygotic twins with inflammatory bowel disease (dated by TCRdb to the late 2010s). The library was obtained by 5' RACE. Sequencing relied on an Illumina HiSeq 2500. Based on TCRdb reprocessing of the reads, there is one entry per CDR3 protein sequence, and DNA is missing. The sample table includes about 330,000 distinct CDR3 sequences. The top ten clonotypes cover around 2% of the sample. The material sequenced was blood. The origin of the receptors is a human donor with ulcerative colitis or Crohn's disease, or a healthy co-twin of an affected twin (not recorded which).

The chain couples TRBV12-3 or TRBV12-4 to TRBJ2-3. There are 13 residues in the CDR3. The CDR3 spells CASNGERGRTQYF.

The chain employs TRBV14 and TRBJ2-5; absent DNA, TCRdb's TRBD2 call cannot be checked. Germline loops: CDR1 SGHDN, CDR2 FVKESK. The CDR3 spans 14 residues. The CDR3 reads CASSQEEGVRTQYF.

This sequence joins TRBV28 and TRBJ1-5. Germline values: CDR1 MDHEN, CDR2 SYDVKM. This CDR3 spans 14 amino acids. The CDR3 sequence: CASKLVNSNQPQHF.

The CDR3 here is CASSLSDRAGGYEQYF. This rearrangement joins TRBV5-1 to TRBJ2-7; TCRdb's assignment of TRBD2 cannot be checked, as there is no DNA. Germline assignment: CDR1 SGHRS and CDR2 YFSETQ. The CDR3 is 16 amino acids.

The chain is built from TRBV5-1 and TRBJ1-1; TCRdb names TRBD1, which stays unverified in the absence of DNA. Per the germline V gene, CDR1 is SGHRS and CDR2 is YFSETQ. This CDR3 spans 14 amino acids. This CDR3 reads CASSLAGASTEAFF.

This chain connects TRBV7-2 to TRBJ2-3. Germline CDR1 SGHTA, CDR2 FQGNSA. The CDR3 runs to 15 residues. CDR3: CASSLEAPSTDTQYF.

The J gene is TRBJ1-2, the V gene TRBV5-1; checking the TCRdb D call of TRBD1 is not possible without DNA. CDR1 SGHRS and CDR2 YFSETQ come from the germline V gene. The CDR3 loop spans 15 amino acids. CDR3 sequence: CASSLEGQGPSGYTF.

V is TRBV6-2 or TRBV6-3 and J is TRBJ1-6; TCRdb proposes TRBD1, but this gene call is untestable without DNA. This CDR3 is 13 amino acids long. CDR1 is MNHEY and CDR2 is SVGEGT in the germline V gene. The CDR3 sequence: CASRTGTVTPLHF.

This chain links TRBV20-1 with TRBJ2-7; TCRdb outputs TRBD2, but without DNA this stays unchecked. The CDR3 is 15 amino acids. Germline loops: CDR1 DFQATT, CDR2 SNEGSKA (reference sequence). CDR3 sequence reads: CSAREGLAGTREQYF.

The CDR3 here is CASSEYEGAYGYTF. J is TRBJ1-2 and V is TRBV25-1; TCRdb indicates TRBD1, and absent DNA this call remains unverified. This CDR3 region has 14 residues. Germline values: CDR1 MGHDK, CDR2 SYGVNS.

This chain links TRBV10-3 with TRBJ2-7; the TCRdb call, TRBD2, lacks DNA for checking. This CDR3 is built from 12 residues. Germline lookup yields CDR1 ENHRY and CDR2 SYGVKD. This CDR3 reads CAIMGLAGEQYF.

The V call is TRBV12-3 or TRBV12-4, the J call TRBJ1-1; no DNA is available, so the TRBD1 call from TCRdb remains unchecked. The CDR3 has 13 amino acids. CDR3 sequence reads: CASSLVGQTEAFF.

This chain uses TRBV9 with TRBJ1-2; the TCRdb call, TRBD1, lacks DNA for checking. The CDR3 runs 16 residues. CDR1 SGDLS and CDR2 YYNGEE come from the germline V gene. CDR3: CASSVDLGQGGYGYTF.

The V and J genes are TRBV7-2 and TRBJ2-3. The CDR3 spans 12 residues. Germline V CDR1 and CDR2: SGHTA, FQGNSA. This CDR3 reads CANEEWADTQYF.

The chain uses TRBV7-2 and TRBJ2-7; absent DNA, TCRdb's TRBD2 call cannot be checked. This CDR3 has 15 amino acids. Germline-derived CDR1 and CDR2 are SGHTA and FQGNSA. CDR3 in amino acids: CASSWTSGVTYEQYF. The variable domain in full, completed from reference TRBV7-2 and TRBJ2-7, reads GAGVSQSPSNKVTEKGKDVELRCDPISGHTALYWYRQSLGQGLEFLIYFQGNSAPDKSGLPSDRFSAERTGGSVSTLTIQRTQQEDSAVYLCASSWTSGVTYEQYFGPGTRLTVT.

This sequence joins TRBV5-6 and TRBJ2-7. Germline loops: CDR1 SGHDT, CDR2 YYEEEE. The CDR3 spans 15 residues. CDR3 in amino acids: CASSLLDTPTYEQYF.

The rearrangement joins TRBV7-9 to TRBJ1-2. The CDR3 length is 13 residues. Per the germline V gene, CDR1 is SEHNR and CDR2 is FQNEAQ (reference sequence). CDR3 sequence reads: CASSLSETSGYTF.

The chain is built from TRBV4-1 and TRBJ2-7; TCRdb names TRBD1, which stays unverified in the absence of DNA. The length of the CDR3 is 14 residues. The germline V gene encodes CDR1 MGHRA and CDR2 YSYEKL. CDR3: CASSQAQGVYEQYF.

The V call is TRBV29-1, the J call TRBJ2-7; lacking DNA, the TRBD1 call made by TCRdb goes unchecked. The CDR3 sequence is 13 residues long. The V gene's germline CDR1 is SQVTM and CDR2 ANQGSEA. This CDR3 is CSAREVFSYEQYF.

The chain uses TRBV10-2 and TRBJ2-7; lacking DNA, the TRBD1 call made by TCRdb goes unchecked. The CDR3 is 14 amino acids. Germline values: CDR1 WSHSY, CDR2 SAAADI. CDR3 residues: CASSERQGAYEQYF.

The chain has TRBV12-3 or TRBV12-4 and TRBJ2-1; TCRdb outputs TRBD2, but without DNA this stays unchecked. CDR3 length: 15 amino acids. This CDR3 is CASTLSGGVPNEQFF.

The chain links TRBV28 to TRBJ1-5. Germline values: CDR1 MDHEN, CDR2 SYDVKM. This CDR3 is 15 amino acids long. The CDR3 loop is CASFAGLFSNQPQHF.

By frequency, this clonotype is medium-sized. CDR3 sequence reads: CASSLYSYEQYF. This sequence joins TRBV5-6 and TRBJ2-7. CDR1 and CDR2 from the germline V gene are SGHDT and YYEEEE. The CDR3 is 12 amino acids. Full variable domain (rest looked up from reference TRBV5-6 and TRBJ2-7): DAGVTQSPTHLIKTRGQQVTLRCSPKSGHDTVSWYQQALGQGPQFIFQYYEEEERQRGNFPDRFSGHQFPNYSSELNVNALLLGDSALYLCASSLYSYEQYFGPGTRLTVT.

V gene TRBV6-1 combines with J gene TRBJ1-2; TCRdb designates TRBD1, a call that cannot be tested without DNA. There are 15 residues in the CDR3. Germline CDR1 reads MNHNS; CDR2 reads SASEGT. The chain's CDR3 is CASSDPRQGHYGYTF.

The chain joins TRBV28 to TRBJ1-2. CDR1 and CDR2 from the germline V gene are MDHEN and SYDVKM. The CDR3 loop spans 12 amino acids. CDR3 region: CASSFGGSGYTF.

This sequence joins TRBV7-9 and TRBJ2-1; no DNA is available, so the TRBD2 call from TCRdb remains unchecked. CDR1 SEHNR and CDR2 FQNEAQ come from the germline V gene (reference sequence). The CDR3 is 15 residues long. This CDR3 reads CASRPLAGASNEQFF.

The chain is built from TRBV28 and TRBJ2-3; TCRdb's D call of TRBD1 is untestable without DNA. The CDR3 has 13 residues. Germline CDR1 reads MDHEN; CDR2 reads SYDVKM. CDR3 region: CASTEGSTDTQYF.